The rows below give T cell receptor beta chains drawn from one sample of a study of beta chain features in type 1 diabetes. The repertoire was sequenced with immunoSEQ multiplex PCR; TCRdb's copy has only in-frame clones and lacks some. The sample consists of roughly 150,000 clones, about 8.1% of them appearing once. Sequenced material: central memory CD4+ T cells from blood. These receptors were obtained from a young man in good health. Both conserved end residues are part of each CDR3. The order of the fields is V gene, clone size, D gene, J gene, CDR3 DNA, CDR3 protein. D genes are given only for firm matches. Only some rows state a clone size, as once, few, many or a class for expanded clones.

V: TRBV7-9
size: -
D: TRBD1
J: TRBJ1-4
DNA: TGTGCCAGCAGCCGGGGACAGCACGAAAAACTGTTTTTT
CDR3: CASSRGQHEKLFF

V: TRBV5-4
size: -
D: TRBD2
J: TRBJ2-3
DNA: TGTGCCAGCAACCGGGGGGTGGGCACAGATACGCAGTATTTT
CDR3: CASNRGVGTDTQYF

V: TRBV19
size: -
D: -
J: TRBJ1-5
DNA: TGTGCCAGTAGTATGGACAGCTACAATCAGCCCCAGCATTTT
CDR3: CASSMDSYNQPQHF

V: TRBV7-8
size: -
D: -
J: TRBJ1-5
DNA: TGTGCCAGCAGCCCCAGGGGACCGACCCTGGGGAATCAGCCCCAGCATTTT
CDR3: CASSPRGPTLGNQPQHF

V: TRBV6-1
size: -
D: -
J: TRBJ1-4
DNA: TGTGCCAGCACCGGACGGGAAAATGAAAAACTGTTTTTT
CDR3: CASTGRENEKLFF

V: TRBV2
size: -
D: -
J: TRBJ1-1
DNA: TGTGCCAGGTCCCAGGGCCAGAACACTGAAGCTTTCTTT
CDR3: CARSQGQNTEAFF

V: TRBV2
size: -
D: TRBD1
J: TRBJ1-5
DNA: TGTGCCAGCAGCGGCAGGGGGTCCCGCAATCAGCCCCAGCATTTT
CDR3: CASSGRGSRNQPQHF

V: TRBV2
size: -
D: -
J: TRBJ2-5
DNA: TGTGCCAGTCGGGACAACATAGAGACCCAGTACTTC
CDR3: CASRDNIETQYF

V: TRBV5-4
size: few
D: TRBD1
J: TRBJ1-6
DNA: TGTGCCAGCAGCTTGAGGACAGGGGGCAATTCACCCCTCCACTTT
CDR3: CASSLRTGGNSPLHF

V: TRBV18
size: many
D: TRBD2
J: TRBJ2-1
DNA: TGTGCCAGCTCACCACCGGGAGGGCCTCAATACAATGAGCAGTTCTTC
CDR3: CASSPPGGPQYNEQFF

V: TRBV6-1
size: -
D: TRBD2
J: TRBJ2-1
DNA: TGTGCCAGCGGGGGGGACGCGGCGGAGAAGTTCTTC
CDR3: CASGGDAAEKFF

V: TRBV30
size: -
D: -
J: TRBJ1-2
DNA: TGTGCCTGGAGTGTACTAGGGCCGGGGGGCTACACCTTC
CDR3: CAWSVLGPGGYTF

V: TRBV5-1
size: -
D: -
J: TRBJ1-2
DNA: TGCGCCAGCAGCGGCGGGCCACAAGGAAACTATGGCTACACCTTC
CDR3: CASSGGPQGNYGYTF

V: TRBV7-2
size: few
D: TRBD1
J: TRBJ2-7
DNA: TGTGCCAGCAGCCCACTCGGACAGGCCCACGAGCAGTACTTC
CDR3: CASSPLGQAHEQYF

V: TRBV29-1
size: few
D: TRBD1
J: TRBJ2-7
DNA: TGCAGCGTTTCTAGGACAGGGGGACCTTTCGAGCAGTACTTC
CDR3: CSVSRTGGPFEQYF

V: TRBV7-2
size: -
D: -
J: TRBJ2-5
DNA: TGTGCCAGCAGCTTAAATTCCAGGAGGGAGACCCAGTACTTC
CDR3: CASSLNSRRETQYF

V: TRBV10-3
size: -
D: TRBD2
J: TRBJ2-7
DNA: TGTGCCATCAGTGAGAGTTCCGGGACTAGCTCCTACGAGCAGTACTTC
CDR3: CAISESSGTSSYEQYF

V: TRBV10-3
size: -
D: TRBD1
J: TRBJ1-4
DNA: TGTGCCATCAGTGATGGACAGGGGACGAATGAAAAACTGTTTTTT
CDR3: CAISDGQGTNEKLFF

V: TRBV29-1
size: many
D: -
J: TRBJ2-5
DNA: TGCAGCGTTGCAAGGGGGAGACAAGAGACCCAGTACTTC
CDR3: CSVARGRQETQYF

V: TRBV7-3
size: many
D: TRBD2
J: TRBJ2-1
DNA: TGTGCCAGCAGCTCCGTTATAGCGGGGCACAATGAGCAGTTCTTC
CDR3: CASSSVIAGHNEQFF

V: TRBV5-1
size: -
D: -
J: TRBJ2-2
DNA: TGCGCCAGCAGCTTGATGGCGGTCTCGGGCACCGGGGAGCTGTTTTTT
CDR3: CASSLMAVSGTGELFF

V: TRBV9
size: many
D: -
J: TRBJ2-6
DNA: TGTGCCAGCAGCCTTGGGAGGCCCGGGGCCAACGTCCTGACTTTC
CDR3: CASSLGRPGANVLTF

V: TRBV15
size: -
D: -
J: TRBJ2-1
DNA: TGTGCCACCAGCAGAAAACTCTTTGAGAGTGAGCAGTTCTTC
CDR3: CATSRKLFESEQFF

V: TRBV5-4
size: -
D: -
J: TRBJ1-1
DNA: TGTGCCAGCACCCTAACAGGGATCTCTGAAGCTTTCTTT
CDR3: CASTLTGISEAFF

V: TRBV6-6
size: few
D: -
J: TRBJ2-2
DNA: TGTGCCAGCACCCTACGTGGAGGACGAGACACCGGGGAGCTGTTTTTT
CDR3: CASTLRGGRDTGELFF

V: TRBV28
size: -
D: -
J: TRBJ1-2
DNA: TGTGCCAGCAGCCGCGTCCCGGGCTATGGCTACACCTTC
CDR3: CASSRVPGYGYTF

V: TRBV30
size: few
D: TRBD1
J: TRBJ1-2
DNA: TGTGCCTGGAGTGTACCTTCGACAGGGTATTTTGGCTACACCTTC
CDR3: CAWSVPSTGYFGYTF

V: TRBV5-5
size: -
D: TRBD2
J: TRBJ2-3
DNA: TGTGCCAGCAGCTTGGGGCCGGCGACTAGCGGGGGCACAGATACGCAGTATTTT
CDR3: CASSLGPATSGGTDTQYF

V: TRBV7-3
size: few
D: TRBD1
J: TRBJ2-5
DNA: TGTGCCAGCAGCAGAGGACAGGGGGAGACCCAGTACTTC
CDR3: CASSRGQGETQYF

V: TRBV4-3
size: -
D: TRBD1
J: TRBJ1-2
DNA: TGCGCCAGCAGCCAAGATTTGAGGGGGCCATATGGCTACACCTTC
CDR3: CASSQDLRGPYGYTF

V: TRBV5-1
size: -
D: TRBD1
J: TRBJ2-5
DNA: TGCGCCAGCACCCGGGACAGGGGGCCCCAAGAGACCCAGTACTTC
CDR3: CASTRDRGPQETQYF

V: TRBV28
size: -
D: -
J: TRBJ2-6
DNA: TGTGCCAGCAGTTTAAGCGTCTCTGGGGCCAACGTCCTGACTTTC
CDR3: CASSLSVSGANVLTF

V: TRBV6-1
size: -
D: TRBD2
J: TRBJ2-5
DNA: TGTGCCAGCAGTGCGGGAGCGGGGGGGCGAAAAGAGACCCAGTACTTC
CDR3: CASSAGAGGRKETQYF

V: TRBV7-2
size: -
D: -
J: TRBJ2-7
DNA: TGTGCCAGCAGCTCACCCCCCAGGGAGCAGTACTTC
CDR3: CASSSPPREQYF

V: TRBV28
size: -
D: TRBD1
J: TRBJ1-2
DNA: TGTGCCAGCAGCAGAGCGGACAGGCCTGATGGCTACACCTTC
CDR3: CASSRADRPDGYTF

V: TRBV5-6
size: few
D: TRBD1
J: TRBJ1-1
DNA: TGTGCCAGCAGCTTGATTGGACAGGGGGCCGACACTGAAGCTTTCTTT
CDR3: CASSLIGQGADTEAFF

V: TRBV6-5
size: few
D: -
J: TRBJ2-5
DNA: TGTGCCAGCAGTGAATTAGGCAGGCAAGAGACCCAGTACTTC
CDR3: CASSELGRQETQYF

V: TRBV28
size: -
D: TRBD1
J: TRBJ1-2
DNA: TGTGCCAGCAGTTTATTGACAGGGAGTCTCGGCTACACCTTC
CDR3: CASSLLTGSLGYTF

V: TRBV29-1
size: few
D: TRBD1
J: TRBJ1-4
DNA: TGCAGCGTCCAGATTACAGGGGGAACTAATGAAAAACTGTTTTTT
CDR3: CSVQITGGTNEKLFF

V: TRBV4-1
size: few
D: -
J: TRBJ1-1
DNA: TGCGCCAGCAGCCAGGCCCTGGGCCCTGAAGCTTTCTTT
CDR3: CASSQALGPEAFF

V: TRBV2
size: -
D: TRBD2
J: TRBJ2-1
DNA: TGTGCCAGCAGTGAAGTGTCTAGCGGGGGTGTCAATGAGCAGTTCTTC
CDR3: CASSEVSSGGVNEQFF

V: TRBV2
size: -
D: TRBD1
J: TRBJ2-2
DNA: TGTGCCAGCAGATCAGGGGGTCGACTGACCGGGGAGCTGTTTTTT
CDR3: CASRSGGRLTGELFF

V: TRBV21-1
size: -
D: -
J: TRBJ1-1
DNA: TGTGCCAGCAGTCTTAGTACAGGGCCGAACACTGAAGCTTTCTTT
CDR3: CASSLSTGPNTEAFF

V: TRBV5-1
size: -
D: TRBD1
J: TRBJ1-1
DNA: TGCGCCAGCAGCTCATGGGACAGCTTGAACACTGAAGCTTTCTTT
CDR3: CASSSWDSLNTEAFF

V: TRBV7-3
size: -
D: -
J: TRBJ1-2
DNA: TGTGCCAGCAGCCCCGCGGGGGGAGAAGCTAACTATGGCTACACCTTC
CDR3: CASSPAGGEANYGYTF

V: TRBV30
size: many
D: -
J: TRBJ2-2
DNA: TGTGCCTCCCGGAAAGGGGCTGGTACCGGGGAGCTGTTTTTT
CDR3: CASRKGAGTGELFF

V: TRBV11-3
size: few
D: TRBD1
J: TRBJ2-5
DNA: TGTGCCAGCAGCACGTCCTCGGGACAGGGAGCAGAGACCCAGTACTTC
CDR3: CASSTSSGQGAETQYF

V: TRBV30
size: few
D: TRBD1
J: TRBJ2-7
DNA: TGTGCCTGGGCCACAGGGGATCTCACCTACGAGCAGTACTTC
CDR3: CAWATGDLTYEQYF